Sequencing of this TCR beta chain was carried out in a study of shared clonotypes between healthy human individuals. Study context: Researchers assigned three CD4 naive, three CD4 memory, two CD8 naive and one CD8 memory plate to each donor.

This clone was recorded a few times. Other DNA sequences of this sample code for an identical CDR3. This was a deep-level run. Sequenced by immunoSEQ multiplex PCR; TCRdb stores in-frame clones only, minus some. The table records roughly 2.1 million clones, around 93% of them present only once. The CDR3 totals 13 residues. In germline, CDR1 is SEHNR, CDR2 FQNEAQ (reference sequence). V dropped 6 bases and J dropped 4; count of bases not matched to a gene: 3. As defined, naive CD8 cells were CD45RO-negative and positively selected for CCR7, with terminally differentiated effector memory CD45RA+ cells excluded.

The J gene is TRBJ1-1, the V gene TRBV7-9; 9 positions agree with TRBD1. This TCR derives from a man younger than 35 in good health. Some clones in this sample may be carry-over from other donors' samples. Material: naive CD8+ T cells from PBMCs. The CDR3 sequence is CASSPTGGTEAFF. DNA for the CDR3: TGTGCCAGCAGTCCGACAGGGGGCACTGAAGCTTTCTTT.